The 27 T cell receptor beta chains below all came from one sample that was sequenced in a study of blood T cell repertoires in COVID-19. Using immunoSEQ multiplex PCR, the repertoire was profiled, and TCRdb retains in-frame clones only, with some absent. This table holds some 300,000 clones, approximately 86% found once. The specimen was peripheral blood. The receptors stem from a man aged 18-30 years with active or convalescent COVID-19.

The rearrangement uses TRBV7-9 and TRBJ2-5, with D possibly TRBD1 on 6 matching bases. The CDR3 is made up of 14 amino acids. V gave up 0 bases and J gave up 5 bases, with 10 bases separating them. From germline, CDR1 is SEHNR and CDR2 FQNEAQ (reference sequence). In nucleotides, the CDR3 is TGTGCCAGCAGCTTAGCGGGGGCGATGGAGACCCAGTACTTC. It encodes CASSLAGAMETQYF.

The V gene is TRBV14, the J gene TRBJ1-1; TRBD1 is a possible D gene (6 bases). The CDR3 is 14 amino acids. The germline V gene has CDR1 SGHDN and CDR2 FVKESK. Trimming took 2 bases from V and 0 from J, leaving 7 bases between them. Here the CDR3 DNA reads TGTGCCAGCAGCCAATACAGGGTGAACACTGAAGCTTTCTTT. It codes for CASSQYRVNTEAFF.

The gene calls are TRBV7-9 and TRBJ1-1; no reliable D call. Germline V gives CDR1 SEHNR, CDR2 FQNEAQ (reference sequence). The CDR3 is 11 residues long. Trimming left V 11 bases short and J 5 bases short, with 12 bases between. This chain's CDR3 is CASNSGTEAFF. The DNA for the CDR3 is TGTGCCTCGAACAGCGGGACTGAAGCTTTCTTT.

The gene calls are TRBV30 and TRBJ1-4; TRBD1 aligns across 8 bases. V gave up 3 bases and J gave up 1 base; unmatched junction bases: 16. The CDR3 is 19 amino acids. Germline assignment: CDR1 GTSNPN and CDR2 SVGIG (reference sequence). The CDR3 region is CAWRPGQGARRVTNEKLFF. CDR3 DNA sequence: TGTGCCTGGAGGCCCGGACAGGGAGCCAGAAGGGTAACTAATGAAAAACTGTTTTTT.

V is TRBV27 and J is TRBJ1-5, with TRBD1 as a possible D gene (6 bases). V shed 8 bases and J shed 1 base, with 12 bases lying between them. The germline CDR1 and CDR2 sequences are MNHEY and SMNVEV (reference sequence). The CDR3 is 14 residues long. For the CDR3, the DNA is TGTGCCAGCGGGGGCGTCGGGAGCAATCAGCCCCAGCATTTT. It translates to CASGGVGSNQPQHF.

V is TRBV2 and J is TRBJ1-6; D remains unclear. Germline V gives CDR1 SNHLY, CDR2 FYNNEI. The CDR3 loop spans 13 amino acids. V lost 4 bases to trimming and J lost 6 bases, with 7 bases between them. The CDR3 DNA is TGTGCCAGCAGTGTAGACATTAATTCACCCCTCCACTTT. Translation gives CASSVDINSPLHF.

The gene calls are TRBV9 and TRBJ1-5; 11 nucleotides align to TRBD1. This CDR3 comprises 16 residues. Germline assignment: CDR1 SGDLS and CDR2 YYNGEE. Germline trimming cut 0 bases from V and 3 bases from J; bases unmatched to any gene: 2. As DNA, the CDR3 is TGTGCCAGCAGCGTAGGGACAGGGGGCCCCAATCAGCCCCAGCATTTT. Translating it yields CASSVGTGGPNQPQHF.

The chain uses TRBV9 and TRBJ2-3; TRBD1 agrees at 7 bases. The CDR3 has 15 amino acids. Germline values: CDR1 SGDLS, CDR2 YYNGEE. V shed 5 bases, J shed 2 bases, and the junction held 8 bases outside the gene matches. DNA of the CDR3: TGTGCCAGCAGAGCTAGACAGGGCAACACAGATACGCAGTATTTT. It yields the protein CASRARQGNTDTQYF.

The chain carries TRBV24-1 and TRBJ1-3, with D unresolved. The germline V and J ends were trimmed by 4 bases and 1 base, with 10 bases remaining between them. CDR3 size: 15 residues. Germline V CDR1 and CDR2: KGHDR, SFDVKD. The CDR3 DNA is TGTGCCACCAGTGACTTGCAGGATTCTGGAAACACCATATATTTT. This gives the protein CATSDLQDSGNTIYF.

This clone was counted a single time. The chain joins TRBV18 to TRBJ1-1; 7 bases agree with TRBD1. The length of the CDR3 is 16 residues. With 2 bases clipped from V and 1 base from J, the junction kept 7 bases outside the gene matches. The V gene's germline CDR1 is KGHSH and CDR2 LQKENI. CDR3 sequence reads: CASSPDRAVGNTEAFF. The CDR3 DNA is TGTGCCAGCTCACCAGACAGGGCGGTTGGGAACACTGAAGCTTTCTTT.

The chain links TRBV28 to TRBJ1-3; D is undetermined. The CDR3 runs to 14 residues. Trimming left V 2 bases short and J 0 bases short, with 5 bases between. Germline V gene sequence: CDR1 MDHEN, CDR2 SYDVKM. The CDR3 bases are TGTGCCAGCAGTTTAGGCCCCTCTGGAAACACCATATATTTT. This codes for CASSLGPSGNTIYF.

This chain connects TRBV3-1 (or the pseudogene TRBV3-2) to TRBJ1-4, with a tentative D call TRBD1 (5 bases). Germline V gives CDR1 LGHDT, CDR2 YNNKEL (reference sequence). This CDR3 is built from 16 residues. The V gene lost 1 base and the J gene lost 7 bases, with 16 bases spanning the gap. CDR3 bases: TGTGCCAGCAGCCAAGCCCTGGCAGGGTTAAGTGAAAAACTGTTTTTT. Encoded protein: CASSQALAGLSEKLFF.

This chain uses TRBV14 with TRBJ2-3; 9 nucleotides align to TRBD1. The CDR3 is 16 residues long. V lost 4 bases and J lost 2; bases outside the gene matches: 7. Germline V gives CDR1 SGHDN, CDR2 FVKESK. This CDR3 is CASSPIQGAITDTQYF. CDR3 sequence (DNA): TGTGCCAGCAGCCCCATACAGGGGGCTATCACAGATACGCAGTATTTT. Full variable domain (rest looked up from reference TRBV14 and TRBJ2-3): EAGVTQFPSHSVIEKGQTVTLRCDPISGHDNLYWYRRVMGKEIKFLLHFVKESKQDESGMPNNRFLAERTGGTYSTLKVQPAELEDSGVYFCASSPIQGAITDTQYFGPGTRLTVL.

This chain links TRBV7-2 with TRBJ2-3; D unresolved. The CDR3 covers 13 residues. CDR1 and CDR2 (germline): SGHTA, FQGNSA. V lost 5 bases, J lost 5 bases, and 11 bases lay in between. In DNA form, the CDR3 reads TGTGCCAGCAGCCCCGACTCACGAGATACGCAGTATTTT. This sequence encodes CASSPDSRDTQYF.

The gene calls are TRBV11-3 and TRBJ2-1; D may be TRBD1 (5 bases). V was trimmed by 4 bases and J by 8 bases, leaving 18 bases between them. The CDR3 contains 15 residues. Per the germline V gene, CDR1 is SGHNT and CDR2 is YENEEA. In DNA, the CDR3 is TGTGCCAGCAGCTACGGTCAGGGTAGGTGGGATGAGCAGTTCTTC. Translation: CASSYGQGRWDEQFF. Variable domain in full (rest from reference TRBV11-3 and TRBJ2-1): EAGVVQSPRYKIIEKKQPVAFWCNPISGHNTLYWYLQNLGQGPELLIRYENEEAVDDSQLPKDRFSAERLKGVDSTLKIQPAELGDSAVYLCASSYGQGRWDEQFFGPGTRLTVL.

This clone was seen a single time. The CDR3 loop reads CASRRTGGNYNEQFF. The DNA for the CDR3 is TGTGCCAGCAGGCGAACAGGGGGAAACTACAATGAGCAGTTCTTC. This rearrangement joins TRBV28 to TRBJ2-1, with 8 positions matching TRBD1. CDR1 is MDHEN and CDR2 is SYDVKM in the germline V gene. This CDR3 is 15 amino acids long. V lost 6 bases to trimming and J lost 3 bases; unmatched junction nucleotides: 7.

This sequence joins TRBV6-5 and TRBJ2-1; 9 positions agree with TRBD2. The CDR3 runs to 15 residues. V was pared by 6 bases and J by 5 bases, with 8 bases of the junction left unmatched. Germline lookup yields CDR1 MNHEY and CDR2 SVGAGI. The CDR3 DNA follows: TGTGCCAGCAGGAGAGGGCTAGCGGGAAACAATGAGCAGTTCTTC. Translating it yields CASRRGLAGNNEQFF.

The chain uses TRBV4-1 and TRBJ1-2; D is uncertain. CDR3 length: 14 residues. Germline V CDR1 and CDR2: MGHRA, YSYEKL. The V and J ends lost 1 base and 9 bases respectively, with 15 bases between them. The CDR3 DNA sequence: TGCGCCAGCAGCCAAGGGCCCCAACCGTACAGCTACACCTTC. Translated: CASSQGPQPYSYTF.

The rearrangement links TRBV5-1 to TRBJ2-3; 9 bases align to TRBD1. V was clipped by 5 bases and J by 2 bases; unmatched bases: 9. CDR1 SGHRS and CDR2 YFSETQ come from the germline V gene. The CDR3 is made up of 16 amino acids. The CDR3 protein is CASSTEGQGPTDTQYF. CDR3 DNA sequence: TGCGCCAGCAGTACCGAGGGACAGGGACCCACAGATACGCAGTATTTT.

The chain carries TRBV7-2 and TRBJ2-1; tentative D call: TRBD2 (6 bases). The V end was cut by 1 base, the J end by 8 bases, with 9 bases between. CDR1 SGHTA and CDR2 FQGNSA come from the germline V gene. This CDR3 comprises 13 residues. Here the CDR3 reads CASSLDRGYEQFF. Here the CDR3 DNA reads TGTGCCAGCAGCTTAGATCGGGGGTATGAGCAGTTCTTC.

The chain is built from TRBV7-9 and TRBJ1-6; a weak D match, TRBD1 (6 bases). The germline gives CDR1 SEHNR, CDR2 FQNEAQ (reference sequence). CDR3 length equals 13 residues. V was clipped by 6 bases and J by 7 bases, with 10 bases between them. Written as DNA, the CDR3 is TGTGCCAGCAGAGCACAGGGCAATTCACCCCTCCACTTT. Protein sequence: CASRAQGNSPLHF. The full variable domain, with the rest looked up from reference TRBV7-9 and TRBJ1-6, is DTGVSQNPRHKITKRGQNVTFRCDPISEHNRLYWYRQTLGQGPEFLTYFQNEAQLEKSRLLSDRFSAERPKGSFSTLEIQRTEQGDSAMYLCASRAQGNSPLHFGNGTRLTVT.

This clone appeared once. The chain recombines TRBV29-1 with TRBJ2-5; D unclear. Germline-derived CDR1 and CDR2 are SQVTM and ANQGSEA. The ends were cut back, 1 base at V and 4 bases at J, with 13 bases in the middle. The CDR3 loop spans 14 amino acids. The CDR3 bases are TGCAGCGTTGAAGCCACCGAAGCAATAGAGACCCAGTACTTC. This codes for CSVEATEAIETQYF.

The chain joins TRBV19 to TRBJ1-5; 7 bases fit TRBD1. V shed 5 bases and J 1 base; nucleotides not matched to a gene: 5. This CDR3 is 15 amino acids long. CDR1 and CDR2 (germline): LNHDA, SQIVND (reference sequence). The DNA of the CDR3 is TGTGCCAGTAGTGTCGGGACAGCAAGCAATCAGCCCCAGCATTTT. Residues: CASSVGTASNQPQHF. The complete variable domain, with remaining parts taken from reference TRBV19 and TRBJ1-5, reads DGGITQSPKYLFRKEGQNVTLSCEQNLNHDAMYWYRQDPGQGLRLIYYSQIVNDFQKGDIAEGYSVSREKKESFPLTVTSAQKNPTAFYLCASSVGTASNQPQHFGDGTRLSIL.

J is TRBJ1-6 and V is TRBV13; 7 nucleotides line up with TRBD1. The CDR3 runs 13 residues. With V trimmed by 5 bases and J by 7 bases, 2 bases remained unmatched. Per the germline V gene, CDR1 is PRHDT and CDR2 is FYEKMQ (reference sequence). CDR3 loop: CASSGTENSPLHF. The CDR3 nucleotides are TGTGCCAGCAGCGGGACAGAAAATTCACCCCTCCACTTT.

The chain links TRBV10-3 to TRBJ2-5, with 7 bases fitting TRBD2. V lost 3 bases and J lost 5; bases outside the gene matches: 6. The germline V gene has CDR1 ENHRY and CDR2 SYGVKD. The length of the CDR3 is 14 residues. CDR3 coding DNA: TGTGCCATCAGTGAACGGGGGGTCGGTGAGACCCAGTACTTC. Translation gives CAISERGVGETQYF.

V and J are TRBV9 and TRBJ1-1, with D possibly matching TRBD1 (5 bases). Germline V gene lookup returns CDR1 SGDLS and CDR2 YYNGEE. Deletions cut 0 bases from V and 6 bases from J, with 12 bases between. The CDR3 extends over 14 amino acids. The CDR3 DNA follows: TGTGCCAGCAGCGTAGCTGCTAGGGACTCTGAAGCTTTCTTT. Its translation is CASSVAARDSEAFF.

The J gene is TRBJ1-6, the V gene TRBV5-5, with D uncertain. The germline V gene encodes CDR1 SGHKS and CDR2 YYEKEE (reference sequence). This CDR3 is built from 15 residues. Trimming took 0 bases from V and 9 from J, leaving 13 bases between them. The CDR3 sequence is CASSLERRGGSPLHF. For the CDR3, the DNA is TGTGCCAGCAGCTTGGAGAGGAGAGGTGGTTCACCCCTCCACTTT. Using reference TRBV5-5 and TRBJ1-6 for the parts outside the CDR3, the full variable domain is DAGVTQSPTHLIKTRGQQVTLRCSPISGHKSVSWYQQVLGQGPQFIFQYYEKEERGRGNFPDRFSARQFPNYSSELNVNALLLGDSALYLCASSLERRGGSPLHFGNGTRLTVT.